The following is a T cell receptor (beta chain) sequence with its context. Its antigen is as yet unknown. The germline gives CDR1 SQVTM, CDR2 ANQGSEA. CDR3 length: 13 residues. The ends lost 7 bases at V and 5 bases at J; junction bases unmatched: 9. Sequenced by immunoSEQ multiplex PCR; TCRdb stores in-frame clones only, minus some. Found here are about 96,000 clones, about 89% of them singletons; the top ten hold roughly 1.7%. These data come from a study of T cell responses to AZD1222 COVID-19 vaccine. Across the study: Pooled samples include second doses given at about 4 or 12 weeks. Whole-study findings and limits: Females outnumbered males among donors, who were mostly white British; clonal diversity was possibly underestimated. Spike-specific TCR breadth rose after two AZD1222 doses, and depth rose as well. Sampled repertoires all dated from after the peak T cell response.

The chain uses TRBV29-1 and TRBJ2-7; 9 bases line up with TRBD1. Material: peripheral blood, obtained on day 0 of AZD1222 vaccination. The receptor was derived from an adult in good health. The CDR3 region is CSAGTGYQDEQYF. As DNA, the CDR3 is TGCAGCGCAGGGACAGGGTACCAGGACGAGCAGTACTTC.